The sequence of this TCR beta chain was determined in a study of beta chain features in type 1 diabetes. This clone has only a few counts. Every single donor gave one heparinised blood draw, and these averaged roughly 120 mL. V lost 6 bases and J lost 8, with 8 bases in between. Looked up from germline, CDR1 is KGHSH and CDR2 is LQKENI. CDR3 size: 11 residues. Reverse transcription of all isolated RNA meant that expressed TCRB transcripts were sequenced. Assay: immunoSEQ multiplex PCR; the TCRdb copy retains only in-frame clones and omits some. Here the sample spans hundreds of thousands of clones, 10% to 12% being singletons.

The chain has TRBV18 and TRBJ2-1; D call uncertain. What was sequenced was naive CD4+ T cells from blood. The origin of this receptor is a woman younger than 35 in good health. CDR3 protein: CASSTGYEQFF. The CDR3 region has the DNA TGTGCCAGCTCCACTGGATATGAGCAGTTCTTC.